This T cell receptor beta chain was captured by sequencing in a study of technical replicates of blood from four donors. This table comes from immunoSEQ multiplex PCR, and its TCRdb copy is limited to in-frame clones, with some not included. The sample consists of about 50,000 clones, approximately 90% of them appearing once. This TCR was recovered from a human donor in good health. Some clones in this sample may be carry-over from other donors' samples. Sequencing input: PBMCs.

Here the CDR3 reads CASSLRPGFYEQYF. The CDR3 DNA sequence: TGTGCCAGCAGCTTACGCCCGGGATTTTACGAGCAGTACTTC. The chain is built from TRBV11-2 and TRBJ2-7, with a weak D call TRBD2 (5 bases). This CDR3 contains 14 residues. CDR1 is SGHAT, CDR2 FQNNGV, per germline. V was cut by 2 bases and J by 4 bases, with 12 bases left in between. Supplemented by reference TRBV11-2 and TRBJ2-7, the full variable domain reads EAGVAQSPRYKIIEKRQSVAFWCNPISGHATLYWYQQILGQGPKLLIQFQNNGVVDDSQLPKDRFSAERLKGVDSTLKIQPAKLEDSAVYLCASSLRPGFYEQYFGPGTRLTVT.